This T cell receptor beta chain was documented in a study of vaccination and CD4 T cells after COVID-19. Study-wide context: Stimuli were overlapping spike peptide pools of SARS-CoV-2 and three common cold coronaviruses (HCoV-NL63, HCoV-OC43, HCoV-229E).

Treatment indicated: approximately 10-day PBMC culture with coronavirus spike peptide pools or control peptides (ViraFEST assay). ViraFEST sequenced TCRs after peptide-pool expansion of antigen-specific T cells. IL-2 (around 9 IU/ml) and peptide pools (approximately 9.7 ug/ml) were added to cultures of two million PBMCs per well. Negative selection was the method that isolated CD4+ T cells after 10 days of culture. The V gene end was trimmed by 0 bases and the J gene end by 5 bases; junction bases not matched to a gene: 4. CDR3 length: 14 amino acids. Looked up from germline, CDR1 is SGHNT and CDR2 is YYREEE (reference sequence). The Oncomine TCR Beta short-read assay was applied to DNA of cultured CD4+ T cells. TCRdb re-called the PCR reads through MiXCR, storing one row per CDR3 protein. The profile covers 15,000 to 20,000 distinct CDR3 sequences, with approximately 31% appearing a single time and approximately 15% taken by the ten largest.

Worth noting for this clonotype: Its antigen is currently unknown.

The material sequenced was cultured CD4+ T cells from blood. The chain is built from TRBV5-4 and TRBJ2-5; 7 bases fit TRBD2. This clonotype originated in a human donor with COVID-19. CDR3 in amino acids: CASSLDAGEETQYF. Written as DNA, the CDR3 is TGTGCCAGCAGCTTGGACGCGGGGGAGGAGACCCAGTACTTC.